The next 21 T cell receptor beta chains were all read from a single sample in a study of regulatory T cells in long-lasting Graves disease. Library construction for TCR beta used iRepertoire HTBI primers and Arm-PCR of CDR3 regions. TCRdb itself ran the multiplex PCR reads through MiXCR, one entry per CDR3 protein. This sample carries about 350,000 distinct CDR3 sequences, 16% of them seen once, and the ten largest clones take 25% to 30%. Time point of the sample: newly diagnosed GD, antithyroid drugs for less than 3 months. Scientists built the TCR library using RNA that was extracted from PBMCs. Separately, the same data were catalogued under a study of T cells in Graves' hyperthyroidism and ophthalmopathy.

This specimen consisted of peripheral blood mononuclear cells (PBMCs), obtained at new diagnosis, from a patient treated with antithyroid drugs. These receptors all stem from a man aged 35 to 55 with Graves disease.

Ten or more counts support this clonotype. The chain is built from TRBV28 and TRBJ1-4; 7 nucleotides line up with TRBD1. The CDR3 runs to 14 residues. After removal of 6 bases from V and 8 bases from J, the junction contained 9 bases not matched to a gene. Germline loops: CDR1 MDHEN, CDR2 SYDVKM. The CDR3 spells CASRTTGRVEKLFF. CDR3 sequence (DNA): TGTGCCAGCAGGACGACAGGGAGAGTCGAAAAACTGTTTTTT.

DNA for the CDR3: TGTGCCAGCAGCTTCGACAGTACCCGAGGGGAGCTGTTTTTT. Translated: CASSFDSTRGELFF. The genes are TRBV11-3 and TRBJ2-2, with D possibly matching TRBD1 (5 bases). Germline lookup yields CDR1 SGHNT and CDR2 YENEEA. Trimming removed 3 bases from V and 8 bases from J, with 13 bases in between. This CDR3 contains 14 residues.

This clonotype turned up a few times. This sequence joins TRBV6-1 and TRBJ1-3, with D uncertain. The germline gives CDR1 MNHNS, CDR2 SASEGT. With 7 bases removed from V and 4 bases from J, the gap between germline ends came to 11 bases. This CDR3 spans 13 amino acids. The CDR3 nucleotides are TGTGCCAGCAACCGCAGAGAGGGAAACACCATATATTTT. Its translation is CASNRREGNTIYF.

The sample holds many counts of this clonotype. CDR3 sequence (DNA): TGTGCCAGCAGTTCCGCCCGGACAGGAAAGCCCTACGAGCAGTACTTC. Translating it yields CASSSARTGKPYEQYF. The chain is built from TRBV6-5 and TRBJ2-7; 7 bases fit TRBD1. Germline V gives CDR1 MNHEY, CDR2 SVGAGI. V lost 4 bases to trimming and J lost 2 bases; unmatched junction nucleotides: 11. The CDR3 extends over 16 amino acids.

This clonotype was picked up one time. The rearrangement links TRBV10-3 to TRBJ2-7, with D uncertain. The V end was cut by 0 bases, the J end by 0 bases, with 12 bases between. CDR1 is ENHRY and CDR2 is SYGVKD in the germline V gene. The CDR3 runs 16 residues. CDR3 amino acids: CAISESTARSSYEQYF. The CDR3 coding sequence is TGTGCCATCAGTGAGTCGACCGCCCGGAGCTCCTACGAGCAGTACTTC.

The chain has TRBV6-2 or TRBV6-3 and TRBJ2-5; possible D gene TRBD1, 7 bases. With the DNA end fitting TRBJ2-7 better, the J assignment may be wrong. Germline V CDR1 and CDR2: MNHEY, SVGEGT. This CDR3 spans 13 amino acids. This chain's CDR3 is CASSRQGLLEQYF. The DNA of the CDR3 is TGTGCCAGCAGCCGACAGGGACTGCTCGAGCAGTACTTC.

This rearrangement joins TRBV20-1 to TRBJ2-6, with D perhaps matching TRBD2 (6 bases). In germline, CDR1 is DFQATT, CDR2 SNEGSKA (reference sequence). Trimming left V 0 bases short and J 4 bases short, with 16 bases between. This CDR3 contains 17 residues. The DNA of the CDR3 is TGCAGTGCTAGAGATCTCCTTGCGGGGTCCGGGGCCAACGTCCTGACTTTC. Its protein is CSARDLLAGSGANVLTF.

Many counts were recorded for this clonotype. The junction departs from the called germline gene at one end, perhaps through a read error. The chain has TRBV11-2 and TRBJ2-7; the D is unclear. Germline V gene lookup returns CDR1 SGHAT and CDR2 FQNNGV. This CDR3 is 15 amino acids long. This CDR3 is CASRLGPATAYEQYF. As DNA, the CDR3 is TGTGCCAGCAGATTAGGGCCTGCCACCGCCTACGAGCAGTACTTC.

The table lists this clonotype with many counts. The J gene is TRBJ2-5, the V gene TRBV20-1; the D gene is possibly TRBD2 (6 bases). Trimming took off 3 bases at V and 5 bases at J, with 13 bases between the two ends. Per the germline V gene, CDR1 is DFQATT and CDR2 is SNEGSKA (reference sequence). The CDR3 is 13 amino acids. The CDR3 DNA reads as TGCAGTGCTAGGGGCACTAGCACGGAGACCCAGTACTTC. Protein sequence: CSARGTSTETQYF.

This clonotype came up a few times. The V gene is TRBV7-9, the J gene TRBJ2-2; D is undetermined. The V gene's germline CDR1 is SEHNR and CDR2 FQNEAQ (reference sequence). The CDR3 is 17 residues long. V was pared by 2 bases and J by 10 bases, with 23 bases between. This chain's CDR3 is CASSLTPIRRERAELFF. The CDR3 DNA reads TGTGCCAGCAGCTTAACCCCCATTAGGCGTGAAAGGGCGGAGCTGTTTTTT.

The chain employs TRBV6-1 and TRBJ2-1, with TRBD2 identical over 10 bases. J lost 4 bases, V lost 6 bases, and 6 bases had no gene match. The length of the CDR3 is 15 residues. The germline CDR1 and CDR2 sequences are MNHNS and SASEGT. CDR3 amino acids: CASRVERGGYNEQFF. The CDR3 bases are TGTGCCAGCAGGGTTGAGCGGGGGGGATACAATGAGCAGTTCTTC.

Only a few counts were recorded for this clonotype. This chain connects TRBV5-1 to TRBJ1-4; D uncertain. Germline V gene sequence: CDR1 SGHRS, CDR2 YFSETQ. V gave up 0 bases and J gave up 0 bases, with 6 bases separating them. This CDR3 comprises 15 residues. The CDR3 loop is CASSLGATTNEKLFF. Here the CDR3 DNA reads TGCGCCAGCAGCTTGGGGGCAACAACTAATGAAAAACTGTTTTTT.

This clonotype showed up just a few times. This chain connects TRBV5-5 to TRBJ2-3; the D gene is possibly TRBD2 (5 bases). This CDR3 is 16 amino acids long. V was trimmed by 4 bases and J by 0 bases, leaving 15 bases between them. Germline V gene sequence: CDR1 SGHKS, CDR2 YYEKEE (reference sequence). The CDR3 is CASSVLEGSSTDTQYF. CDR3 coding DNA: TGTGCCAGCAGCGTGCTCGAGGGCAGTAGCACAGATACGCAGTATTTT.

This clonotype has a count of ten or more. The V call is TRBV7-2, the J call TRBJ1-1; the match to TRBD1 covers 7 bases. CDR1 is SGHTA and CDR2 is FQGNSA in the germline V gene. The CDR3 runs to 13 residues. V shed 5 bases and J 9 bases; nucleotides not matched to a gene: 9. Here the CDR3 DNA reads TGTGCCAGCAGCCCCACAGGGGCGGGAAAAGCTTTCTTT. It is translated as CASSPTGAGKAFF. Using reference TRBV7-2 and TRBJ1-1 for the parts outside the CDR3, the full variable domain is GAGVSQSPSNKVTEKGKDVELRCDPISGHTALYWYRQSLGQGLEFLIYFQGNSAPDKSGLPSDRFSAERTGGSVSTLTIQRTQQEDSAVYLCASSPTGAGKAFFGQGTRLTVV.

This clonotype has more than one count but fewer than ten. This chain joins TRBV10-3 and TRBJ2-7, with D perhaps TRBD1 (5 bases). The ends were cut back, 6 bases at V and 0 bases at J, with 9 bases in the middle. The CDR3 is made up of 13 amino acids. Germline CDR1 ENHRY, CDR2 SYGVKD. CDR3 loop: CAIRDTYSYEQYF. The DNA of the CDR3 is TGTGCCATCAGGGACACCTACTCCTACGAGCAGTACTTC.

The rearrangement uses TRBV7-2 and TRBJ1-2, with D hard to call. CDR3 length equals 14 residues. Germline V gene data show CDR1 as SGHTA and CDR2 as FQGNSA. V lost 1 base, J lost 7 bases, and 13 bases lay in between. The CDR3 DNA reads as TGTGCCAGCAGCTTAGACTGGGCAGGTGGTGGCTACACCTTC. Amino acids: CASSLDWAGGGYTF.

This clonotype was seen repeatedly, ten times or more. The rearrangement joins TRBV24-1 to TRBJ1-5; D gene uncertain. Germline V gene sequence: CDR1 KGHDR, CDR2 SFDVKD. The ends were cut back, 4 bases at V and 2 bases at J, with 14 bases in the middle. This CDR3 contains 16 residues. The CDR3 sequence is CATSEGRGIGNQPQHF. CDR3 DNA sequence: TGTGCCACCAGTGAGGGTCGGGGAATTGGCAATCAGCCCCAGCATTTT.

This clonotype was observed many times. V and J are TRBV5-1 and TRBJ2-7; TRBD2 is a possible D gene (6 bases). CDR3 length: 15 amino acids. Germline V gene lookup returns CDR1 SGHRS and CDR2 YFSETQ. V was cut by 4 bases and J by 0 bases, with 14 bases left in between. The CDR3 DNA reads as TGCGCCAGCAGCCTAGGGACTGCGAGCTCCTACGAGCAGTACTTC. Amino acid sequence: CASSLGTASSYEQYF. Looking up the rest from reference TRBV5-1 and TRBJ2-7 gives the full variable domain: KAGVTQTPRYLIKTRGQQVTLSCSPISGHRSVSWYQQTPGQGLQFLFEYFSETQRNKGNFPGRFSGRQFSNSRSEMNVSTLELGDSALYLCASSLGTASSYEQYFGPGTRLTVT.

V gene TRBV19 combines with J gene TRBJ1-5, with 7 bases fitting TRBD1. The CDR3 runs 15 residues. J was trimmed by 5 bases and V by 0 bases; bases with no gene match: 4. In germline, CDR1 is LNHDA, CDR2 SQIVND (reference sequence). CDR3 sequence: CASSIDSGTDQPQHF. The CDR3 coding sequence is TGTGCCAGTAGTATAGATTCTGGGACAGATCAGCCCCAGCATTTT.

This clonotype was found many times. The chain is built from TRBV20-1 and TRBJ2-7, with 8 bases lining up with TRBD1. The V gene's germline CDR1 is DFQATT and CDR2 SNEGSKA (reference sequence). V shed 0 bases and J 0 bases; nucleotides not matched to a gene: 7. The CDR3 is 16 amino acids. The CDR3, as DNA: TGCAGTGCTAGAGATGGTGACAGGGGAAGCTCCTACGAGCAGTACTTC. This translates into CSARDGDRGSSYEQYF.

The sample holds a few counts of this clonotype. This chain links TRBV7-3 with TRBJ2-7; D is possibly TRBD1 or TRBD2 (7 bases each). This CDR3 is built from 14 residues. The V and J ends lost 5 bases and 6 bases respectively, with 17 bases between them. Germline values: CDR1 SGHTA, CDR2 FQGTGA. The CDR3 coding sequence is TGTGCCAGCAGCGCGGGACAGTCGGGAGGCGAGCAGTACTTC. Protein product: CASSAGQSGGEQYF.